These 14 T cell receptor beta chains were sequenced from one sample in a study of early stage breast cancer tumors. Assay used: immunoSEQ multiplex PCR; TCRdb lists only in-frame clones, some missing. The table shows around 13,000 clones, with around 80% occurring only once. The sample comprised normal breast tissue next to the tumor. The receptors were gathered from a person aged 50-59 years with breast cancer.

The CDR3: CAWKGLGNTIYF. CDR3 nucleotides: TGTGCCTGGAAAGGGCTAGGAAACACCATATATTTT. The chain has TRBV30 and TRBJ1-3; no firm D call. V was cut by 4 bases and J by 4 bases, with 8 bases left in between. The CDR3 is 12 residues long. Germline CDR1 is GTSNPN and CDR2 is SVGIG (reference sequence).

In its sample, this clone was seen once. The chain links TRBV5-4 to TRBJ2-2, with TRBD1 identical over 11 bases. The J segment lost 4 bases and the V segment lost 4 bases, leaving 15 bases of the junction unmatched. The CDR3 has 19 amino acids. Germline V gives CDR1 SGHNT, CDR2 YYREEE (reference sequence). The CDR3 nucleotides read TGTGCCAGCAGCCTCGCCGATACGGACAGGGGGCCGGGCACCGGGGAGCTGTTTTTT. Its translation: CASSLADTDRGPGTGELFF.

V and J are TRBV5-1 and TRBJ1-2, with 7 nucleotides matching TRBD1. This CDR3 is 15 amino acids long. The germline V gene encodes CDR1 SGHRS and CDR2 YFSETQ. The V and J ends lost 2 bases and 5 bases, in that order; junction bases with no gene match: 9. The CDR3 protein is CASSFGTPGGYGYTF. The CDR3 DNA reads TGCGCCAGCAGCTTCGGGACACCAGGGGGTTATGGCTACACCTTC.

The chain recombines TRBV7-2 with TRBJ2-2; 9 positions agree with TRBD2. Germline V CDR1 and CDR2: SGHTA, FQGNSA. The CDR3 covers 17 residues. V shed 6 bases and J 4 bases; nucleotides not matched to a gene: 12. The CDR3 DNA is TGTGCCAGCAGTTCCCCGAGCGGGAGGCCGGTCACCGGGGAGCTGTTTTTT. Translation gives CASSSPSGRPVTGELFF.

The chain couples TRBV2 to TRBJ2-1, with TRBD1 identical over 9 bases. Germline lookup yields CDR1 SNHLY and CDR2 FYNNEI. The length of the CDR3 is 11 residues. V was pared by 6 bases and J by 9 bases, with 0 bases of the junction left unmatched. CDR3 DNA sequence: TGTGCCAGCAGGGACAGGGGTGAGCAGTTCTTC. Translated, it gives CASRDRGEQFF.

This chain joins TRBV11-2 and TRBJ2-5; D gene unclear. The CDR3 contains 14 residues. V lost 3 bases and J lost 4, with 12 bases in between. Germline lookup yields CDR1 SGHAT and CDR2 FQNNGV. The CDR3 protein is CASSFRRVGETQYF. Written as DNA, the CDR3 is TGTGCCAGCAGCTTTCGTAGGGTAGGAGAGACCCAGTACTTC.

This chain uses TRBV9 with TRBJ1-5, with 8 nucleotides matching TRBD1. Germline V gene lookup returns CDR1 SGDLS and CDR2 YYNGEE. V was clipped by 3 bases and J by 6 bases; unmatched bases: 5. The CDR3 contains 14 residues. Here the CDR3 reads CASSEQGAGQPQHF. The CDR3, as DNA: TGTGCCAGCAGCGAGCAGGGGGCAGGTCAGCCCCAGCATTTT.

The table lists this clone with a few counts. The chain couples TRBV27 to TRBJ2-2; D remains unclear. Between the trimmed V and J ends, which lost 4 bases and 3 bases, there was a span of 12 bases. Germline V CDR1 and CDR2: MNHEY, SMNVEV (reference sequence). The CDR3 runs 15 residues. The DNA of the CDR3 is TGTGCCAGCAGTTACTCAGACTTGTACACCGGGGAGCTGTTTTTT. Encoded protein: CASSYSDLYTGELFF.

This chain connects TRBV19 to TRBJ2-7; D is ambiguous. V was cut by 1 base and J by 2 bases, with 9 bases left in between. CDR1 and CDR2 from the germline V gene are LNHDA and SQIVND (reference sequence). This CDR3 is 14 amino acids long. For the CDR3, the DNA is TGTGCCAGTAGTATAGGGCTGACCCCCTACGAGCAGTACTTC. As protein: CASSIGLTPYEQYF.

The V gene is TRBV10-3, the J gene TRBJ2-3, with 12 bases lining up with TRBD2. Germline loops: CDR1 ENHRY, CDR2 SYGVKD. J lost 4 bases, V lost 4 bases, and 0 bases had no gene match. The CDR3 contains 14 residues. This CDR3 is CAISGLAGADTQYF. In DNA form, the CDR3 reads TGTGCCATCAGTGGACTAGCGGGAGCAGATACGCAGTATTTT.

In this sample, this clone turned up a few times. The rearrangement links TRBV18 to TRBJ2-5; D unclear. This CDR3 region has 13 residues. V lost 0 bases to trimming and J lost 5 bases, with 7 bases between them. Looked up from germline, CDR1 is KGHSH and CDR2 is LQKENI. The CDR3 DNA is TGTGCCAGCTCACCACCGGACCGGGAGACCCAGTACTTC. Protein product: CASSPPDRETQYF.

The chain employs TRBV25-1 and TRBJ2-1, with 7 bases lining up with TRBD1. Germline assignment: CDR1 MGHDK and CDR2 SYGVNS. The CDR3 totals 14 residues. V shed 3 bases and J 4 bases; nucleotides not matched to a gene: 3. As DNA, the CDR3 is TGTGCCAGCAGTGATTCAGGGGGTTACAATGAGCAGTTCTTC. Translating gives CASSDSGGYNEQFF.

The chain combines TRBV19 with TRBJ1-5; the match to TRBD1 covers 7 bases. From germline, CDR1 is LNHDA and CDR2 SQIVND (reference sequence). This CDR3 spans 17 amino acids. Unmatched junction bases numbered 7, after V lost 2 bases and J lost 0 bases. CDR3 protein: CASSIWARGYSNQPQHF. The CDR3 bases are TGTGCCAGTAGTATATGGGCCAGGGGGTATAGCAATCAGCCCCAGCATTTT.

The chain links TRBV5-1 to TRBJ1-1; D is perhaps TRBD1 (6 bases). V was pared by 0 bases and J by 4 bases, with 10 bases between. Germline V lookup: CDR1 SGHRS, CDR2 YFSETQ. This CDR3 contains 14 residues. The DNA for the CDR3 is TGCGCCAGCAGCTTGGGGGGGCTGGGCACTGAAGCTTTCTTT. Translating it yields CASSLGGLGTEAFF.